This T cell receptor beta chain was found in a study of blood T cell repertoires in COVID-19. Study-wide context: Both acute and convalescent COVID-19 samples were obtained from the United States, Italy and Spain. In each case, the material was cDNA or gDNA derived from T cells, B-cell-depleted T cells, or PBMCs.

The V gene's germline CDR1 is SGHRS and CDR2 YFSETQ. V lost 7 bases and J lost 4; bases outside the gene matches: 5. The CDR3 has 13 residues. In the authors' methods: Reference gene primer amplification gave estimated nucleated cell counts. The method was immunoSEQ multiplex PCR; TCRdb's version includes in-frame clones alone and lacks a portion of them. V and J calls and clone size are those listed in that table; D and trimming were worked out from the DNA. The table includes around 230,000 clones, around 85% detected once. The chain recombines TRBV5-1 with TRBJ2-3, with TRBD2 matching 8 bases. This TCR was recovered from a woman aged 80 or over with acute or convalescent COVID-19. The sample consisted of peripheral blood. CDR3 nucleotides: TGCGCCAGCGGCGGGGGGATGGCAGATACGCAGTATTTT. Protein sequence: CASGGGMADTQYF.